The clone carrying this T cell receptor beta chain was seen at least ten times. Amplification targeted TCR beta CDR3 regions from RNA transcripts. Initially, a first-round RT-PCR of the TCR CDR3 employed the HTBI primer set. TCRdb reprocessed the multiplex PCR reads via MiXCR and lists one record per CDR3 protein. The sample holds about 690,000 distinct CDR3 sequences, around 16% seen once. An absence of ophthalmopathy progression within 18 months meant stable Graves' hyperthyroidism. Uncontrolled infection, other autoimmune disease, pregnancy or lactation barred patients from enrollment. These data come from a study of T cells in Graves' hyperthyroidism and ophthalmopathy. Looking at the study overall: Blood was drawn when the patient was first diagnosed and still untreated.

Trimming at V came to 5 bases and at J to 6 bases, leaving 7 bases not matched to a gene. The CDR3 is made up of 17 amino acids. Germline values: CDR1 MDHEN, CDR2 SYDVKM. Sequencing was carried out using blood. The clonotype was recovered from a man aged 50 or older with Graves' hyperthyroidism. The V gene is TRBV28, the J gene TRBJ2-1; 16 nucleotides line up with TRBD2. This CDR3 is CASSLGLAGGQGNEQFF. The CDR3 DNA reads as TGTGCCAGCAGTCTGGGACTAGCGGGAGGGCAGGGCAATGAGCAGTTCTTC.